The clone carrying this TCR beta chain was found many times. Its specificity is not known. This entry comes from a study of T-cell reconstitution after alpha-beta-depleted transplantation in children. Overall study findings and caveats: Surviving recipient T cells and thymic progenitors produced the high day-60 TCRbeta diversity seen in some patients. Newly made T cells mostly supplied T-cell counts and diversity one year after transplant. Expanded clones from the graft, numbering several hundred, reportedly supplied alpha-beta T cells about two months after transplant.

Germline V lookup: CDR1 SGHRS, CDR2 YFSETQ. Trimming took 2 bases from V and 4 from J; bases not matched to a gene: 4. This CDR3 contains 14 residues. A TCRbeta library incorporating unique molecular identifiers was prepared. A single record per CDR3 protein comes from TCRdb applying MiXCR to the PCR reads. Of 250,000 or so distinct CDR3 sequences listed, roughly 8.2% are singletons. The source of this sequence is a male patient younger than 18 who had a stem cell transplant for acute lymphoblastic leukemia, so the T cells may come from the graft donor. The source material was PBMCs, mostly from graft donor cells, sampled 180 days after TCRalphabeta/CD19-depleted stem cell transplant. The chain recombines TRBV5-1 with TRBJ1-2, with 8 bases fitting TRBD1. The CDR3 sequence is CASSFPGGSYGYTF. The CDR3 region has the DNA TGCGCCAGCAGCTTTCCAGGGGGCAGCTATGGCTACACCTTC.